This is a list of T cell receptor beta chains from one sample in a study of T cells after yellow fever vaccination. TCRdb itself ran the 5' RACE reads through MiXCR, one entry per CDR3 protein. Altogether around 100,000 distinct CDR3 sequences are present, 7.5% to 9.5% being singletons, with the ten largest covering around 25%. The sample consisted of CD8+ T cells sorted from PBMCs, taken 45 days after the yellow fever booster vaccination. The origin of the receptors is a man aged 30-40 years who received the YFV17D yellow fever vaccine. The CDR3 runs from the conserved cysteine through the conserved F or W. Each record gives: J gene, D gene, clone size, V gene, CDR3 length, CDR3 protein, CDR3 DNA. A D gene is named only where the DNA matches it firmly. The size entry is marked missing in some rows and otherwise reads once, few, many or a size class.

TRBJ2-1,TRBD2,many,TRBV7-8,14,CASNGGGFPNEQFF,TGTGCCAGCAACGGGGGAGGGTTCCCCAATGAGCAGTTCTTC
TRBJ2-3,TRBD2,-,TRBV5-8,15,CASSLRLAKPDTQYF,TGTGCCAGCAGCCTTAGACTAGCTAAGCCAGATACGCAGTATTTT
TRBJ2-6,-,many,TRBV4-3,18,CASSQEGWGQSGANVLTF,TGCGCCAGCAGCCAAGAGGGCTGGGGACAATCTGGGGCCAACGTCCTGACTTTC
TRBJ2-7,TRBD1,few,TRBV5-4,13,CASREDRGNEQYF,TGTGCCAGCAGGGAGGACAGGGGCAACGAGCAGTACTTC
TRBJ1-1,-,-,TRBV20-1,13,CSACRGENTEAFF,TGCAGTGCTTGTCGGGGAGAGAACACTGAAGCTTTCTTT
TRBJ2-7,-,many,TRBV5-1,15,CASSDRDRDSYEQYF,TGCGCCAGCAGCGACCGGGACCGAGACTCCTACGAGCAGTACTTC
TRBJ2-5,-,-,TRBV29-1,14,CSVESSDDQETQYF,TGCAGCGTTGAATCGTCTGATGATCAAGAGACCCAGTACTTC
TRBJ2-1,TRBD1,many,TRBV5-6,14,CASGGTGTYNEQFF,TGTGCCAGCGGAGGGACAGGGACCTACAATGAGCAGTTCTTC
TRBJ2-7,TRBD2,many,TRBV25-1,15,CASSELAGGPYEQYF,TGTGCCAGCAGTGAACTGGCGGGAGGCCCCTACGAGCAGTACTTC
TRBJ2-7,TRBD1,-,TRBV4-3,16,CASSQEKVTGADEQYF,TGCGCCAGCAGCCAAGAAAAGGTGACAGGGGCAGACGAGCAGTACTTC
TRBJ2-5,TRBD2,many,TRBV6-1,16,CASSQWTSGSKETQYF,TGTGCCAGCAGTCAATGGACTAGCGGGAGTAAAGAGACCCAGTACTTC
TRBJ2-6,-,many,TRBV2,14,CASSTGFGANVLTF,TGTGCCAGCAGTACAGGGTTCGGGGCCAACGTCCTGACTTTC
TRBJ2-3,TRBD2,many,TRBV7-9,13,CASTREGRNTQYF,TGTGCCAGCACTCGGGAGGGGCGGAATACGCAGTATTTT
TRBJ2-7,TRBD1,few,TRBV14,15,CASSPGAGGPYEQYF,TGTGCCAGCAGCCCAGGGGCAGGGGGTCCCTACGAGCAGTACTTC
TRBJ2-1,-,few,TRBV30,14,CAWGVGIPYNEQFF,TGTGCCTGGGGGGTAGGGATCCCCTACAATGAGCAGTTCTTC
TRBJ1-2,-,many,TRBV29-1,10,CSVKNYGYTF,TGCAGCGTTAAGAACTATGGCTACACCTTC
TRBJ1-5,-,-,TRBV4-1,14,CASSQGILDQPQHF,TGCGCCAGCAGCCAAGGTATTCTGGATCAGCCCCAGCATTTT
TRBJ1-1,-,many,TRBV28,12,CASSLGVSEAFF,TGTGCCAGCAGTTTAGGAGTCTCTGAAGCTTTCTTT